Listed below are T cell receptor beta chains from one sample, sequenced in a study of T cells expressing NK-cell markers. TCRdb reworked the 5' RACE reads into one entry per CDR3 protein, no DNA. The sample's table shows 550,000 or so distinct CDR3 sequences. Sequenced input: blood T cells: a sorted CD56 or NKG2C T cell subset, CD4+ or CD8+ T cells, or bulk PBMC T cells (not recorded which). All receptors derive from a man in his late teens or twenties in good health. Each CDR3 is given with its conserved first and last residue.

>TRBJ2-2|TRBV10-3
CAISVGLAGVSGELFF
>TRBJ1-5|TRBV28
CASSSFGPVINQPQHF
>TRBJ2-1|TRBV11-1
CASSPAGTTGTSRYNEQFF
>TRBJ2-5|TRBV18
CASSSDRVPETQYF
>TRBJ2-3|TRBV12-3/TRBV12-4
CASDSGGNTDTQYF
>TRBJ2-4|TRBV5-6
CASSPRAGSSPKNIQYF
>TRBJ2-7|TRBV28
CASSHRGSYYEQYF
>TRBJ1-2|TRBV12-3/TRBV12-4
CASSPTGSYGYTF
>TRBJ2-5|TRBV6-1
CASSEYRDPQETQYF
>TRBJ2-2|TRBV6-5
CASSLERWTGELFF
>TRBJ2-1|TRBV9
CASSGTSGRPPEQFF
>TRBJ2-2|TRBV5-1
CASSKAGSTGELFF
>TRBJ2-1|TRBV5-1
CASSLGSGQGYNEQFF
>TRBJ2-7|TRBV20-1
CSASARVNGEQYF
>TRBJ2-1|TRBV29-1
CSGGPVLVGNEQFF